Listed below are T cell receptor beta chains from one sample, sequenced in a study of blood T cell repertoires in COVID-19. Generated by immunoSEQ multiplex PCR, the TCRdb table keeps only in-frame clones and is missing some. Among 150,000 to 250,000 clones, roughly 87% were seen once, and the ten largest hold approximately 2.4%. Material for sequencing was PBMCs or T cells enriched from blood (not recorded which). The receptors come from a woman aged 25 to 39 who had recovered from COVID-19. The CDR3 runs from the conserved cysteine through the conserved F or W. A D gene is named only where the DNA matches it firmly. Some rows have no size entry. The others give once, few or many, or a class for an expanded clone.

once 12 TRBJ2-7 TRBV12-3/TRBV12-4 - TGTGCCAGCAGTTTAGAGGGGCGGACGCAGTACTTC CASSLEGRTQYF
- 12 TRBJ1-2 TRBV7-2 - TGTGCCAGCAGCTTAGAAGGAGGAGGCTACACCTTC CASSLEGGGYTF
- 16 TRBJ2-3 TRBV2 TRBD2 TGTGCCAGCAGTGGAGTGGCGGGAGTCGGCACAGATACGCAGTATTTT CASSGVAGVGTDTQYF
- 15 TRBJ1-2 TRBV6-2/TRBV6-3 - TGTGCCAGCAGTTACGGGGCAGGGACATCGAATGGCTACACCTTC CASSYGAGTSNGYTF
once 17 TRBJ2-4 TRBV5-4 TRBD1 TGTGCCAGCAGCTTGAAGGGACAGGGTCCAGCCAAAAACATTCAGTACTTC CASSLKGQGPAKNIQYF
- 15 TRBJ2-2 TRBV11-1 TRBD1 TGTGCCAGCAGTCCGACAGGGGGCATCACCGGGGAGCTGTTTTTT CASSPTGGITGELFF
- 15 TRBJ1-5 TRBV5-8 TRBD1 TGTGCCAGCAGCGGGCGGACAGGGGGCAATCAGCCCCAGCATTTT CASSGRTGGNQPQHF
- 20 TRBJ1-3 TRBV18 TRBD1 TGTGCCAGCTCGGCCAGGACTAAGAGACAGGGCCTTCCCTCTGGAAACACCATATATTTT CASSARTKRQGLPSGNTIYF
few 15 TRBJ1-3 TRBV11-2 - TGTGCCAGCAGCTTAGTTCCCAGCTCTGGAAACACCATATATTTT CASSLVPSSGNTIYF
- 14 TRBJ2-5 TRBV3-1/TRBV3-2 TRBD2 TGTGCCAGCAGCCTTAGCGGGGGGCAAGAGACCCAGTACTTC CASSLSGGQETQYF
- 13 TRBJ2-5 TRBV11-3 - TGTGCCAGCAGCTTTTCTGAGCAAGAGACCCAGTACTTC CASSFSEQETQYF
- 15 TRBJ1-2 TRBV6-5 TRBD1 TGTGCCAGCAGTTACTCGGCGGACAGGGGGTTTGGCTACACCTTC CASSYSADRGFGYTF
- 15 TRBJ2-3 TRBV7-9 TRBD2 TGTGCCAGCAGTGTGGCGGGAGGAGGTGTCTTTGCGCAGTATTTT CASSVAGGGVFAQYF
- 13 TRBJ1-1 TRBV6-6 - TGTGCCAGCAGTGGTCAGGGACTACCTGAAGCTTTCTTT CASSGQGLPEAFF
- 14 TRBJ1-2 TRBV28 TRBD1 TGTGCCAGCACCTGGACAGGGACTCTCTATGGCTACACCTTC CASTWTGTLYGYTF
- 15 TRBJ2-7 TRBV14 TRBD2 TGTGCCAGCAGCCAAGACGGCGGGAGCGGGCACGAGCAGTACTTC CASSQDGGSGHEQYF
- 16 TRBJ1-4 TRBV7-2 TRBD1 TGTGCCAGCAGCTTAGCGTTCAGGGGGAGTCGGGAAAAACTGTTTTTT CASSLAFRGSREKLFF
- 16 TRBJ1-4 TRBV27 TRBD1 TGTGCCAGCAGTTCGACCTGGGACAGGAGTATGGGAAAACTGTTTTTT CASSSTWDRSMGKLFF
- 14 TRBJ1-1 TRBV28 - TGTGCCAGCAGTTTGGAGGGGAGGAACACTGAAGCTTTCTTT CASSLEGRNTEAFF
- 19 TRBJ1-3 TRBV10-2 TRBD1 TGCGCCAGCAGTGAGCCATACCTTACTCGACAGGGCTCTGGAAACACCATATATTTT CASSEPYLTRQGSGNTIYF
- 13 TRBJ1-2 TRBV15 - TGTGCCACCAGAGAGTTTAGTGGCTATGGCTACACCTTC CATREFSGYGYTF
few 16 TRBJ2-5 TRBV9 TRBD1 TGTGCCAGCAGCGTTGGGACAGACAACAGAGGGGAGACCCAGTACTTC CASSVGTDNRGETQYF
- 15 TRBJ2-1 TRBV6-2/TRBV6-3 TRBD2 TGTGCCAGCAGTCCGCCGGGACTAGTTGTACATGAGCAGTTCTTC CASSPPGLVVHEQFF
few 15 TRBJ2-2 TRBV5-4 TRBD1 TGTGCCAGCAGCTGGAGACAGGGGGACACCGGGGAGCTGTTTTTT CASSWRQGDTGELFF
- 11 TRBJ2-1 TRBV7-2 - TGTGCCATCCGGAGGTTCAATGAGCAGTTCTTC CAIRRFNEQFF
- 15 TRBJ1-2 TRBV21-1 - TGTGCCAGCAGCAAAGAGGGGGGGCGGAACTATGGCTACACCTTC CASSKEGGRNYGYTF
- 16 TRBJ2-5 TRBV5-6 TRBD2 TGTGCCAGCAGTCTGGCCCTGAGCGGGACCCAAGAGACCCAGTACTTC CASSLALSGTQETQYF
- 16 TRBJ1-3 TRBV11-2 TRBD1 TGTGCCAGCAGGGAGCCAGGGGGAACCCCTGGAAACACCATATATTTT CASREPGGTPGNTIYF
- 11 TRBJ2-3 TRBV20-1 - TGCAGTGCTAGAGCTATAGATACGCAGTATTTT CSARAIDTQYF
- 15 TRBJ2-2 TRBV27 TRBD2 TGTGCCAGCAGTCTGACTAGCGGGAACACCGGGGAGCTGTTTTTT CASSLTSGNTGELFF
- 14 TRBJ1-1 TRBV4-1 TRBD1 TGCGCCAGCAGCCAGAGCAGGGGGCTAGCTGAAGCTTTCTTT CASSQSRGLAEAFF
- 14 TRBJ2-1 TRBV9 TRBD1 TGTGCCAGCAGCGTAGACGGGACAGCTCATGAGCAGTTCTTC CASSVDGTAHEQFF
- 14 TRBJ1-5 TRBV2 - TGTGCCAGCAGTGATAGGACACTCAATCAGCCCCAGCATTTT CASSDRTLNQPQHF
few 11 TRBJ1-3 TRBV20-1 - TGCAGTGGGACAGCCGGAAACACCATATATTTT CSGTAGNTIYF
- 11 TRBJ1-1 TRBV7-9 - TGTGCCAGCAGCTTTTGGGAGGAAGCTTTCTTT CASSFWEEAFF
- 17 TRBJ1-4 TRBV7-8 TRBD1 TGTGCCAGCAGCTCCACCGGGACAGGGGGAACTAATGAAAAACTGTTTTTT CASSSTGTGGTNEKLFF
- 15 TRBJ2-5 TRBV11-3 - TGTGCCAGCAGCTTAGACGGGCGACAGGAAGAGACCCAGTACTTC CASSLDGRQEETQYF
- 13 TRBJ1-1 TRBV30 - TGTGCCTGGAAGGAAGGGGCGGATACTGAAGCTTTCTTT CAWKEGADTEAFF
- 17 TRBJ1-1 TRBV19 - TGTGCCAGTAGGATGGGGACACCTAGGGAGATGAACACTGAAGCTTTCTTT CASRMGTPREMNTEAFF
- 16 TRBJ1-5 TRBV19 TRBD1 TGTGCCAGTAGATCCCCAGGGACAGGGTTTAATCAGCCCCAGCATTTT CASRSPGTGFNQPQHF
- 15 TRBJ2-5 TRBV30 TRBD1 TGTGCCTGGAGTGTACCCGGGACAGGGGGAGAGACCCAGTACTTC CAWSVPGTGGETQYF
once 13 TRBJ2-7 TRBV18 TRBD1 TGTGCCAGCTCAACCCGGGACAGCTACGAGCAGTACTTC CASSTRDSYEQYF